These T cell receptor beta chains were read from a single sample in a study of T cell repertoires in cytomegalovirus infection. TCRdb reprocessed the reads via MiXCR and lists one record per CDR3 protein. The sample has 310,000 or so distinct CDR3 sequences, around a quarter seen once. Their specific antigens are unknown. The sample in question was cultured PBMCs, obtained from culture after CMV antigen stimulation. Every receptor here comes from a human donor in good health (CMV status not recorded). Some clones in this sample may be carry-over from other donors' samples. Both conserved end residues are part of each CDR3. Each record gives: D gene, J gene, V gene, clone size, CDR3 protein, CDR3 DNA. The D gene is left open where the match is weak. Where a row states a size, it is once, few, many or the class of an expanded clone; other rows omit it.

D gene: NA
J gene: TRBJ2-1
V gene: TRBV7-9
clone size: NA
CDR3 protein: CASSGFRGSDEQFF
CDR3 DNA: TGTGCCAGCAGCGGGTTTCGAGGGAGCGATGAGCAGTTCTTC

D gene: NA
J gene: TRBJ2-4
V gene: TRBV7-2
clone size: once
CDR3 protein: CASSLSGQSIQYF
CDR3 DNA: TGTGCCAGCAGCTTATCAGGTCAAAGCATTCAGTACTTC

D gene: NA
J gene: TRBJ2-3
V gene: TRBV7-2
clone size: few
CDR3 protein: CASSLTTQITDTQYF
CDR3 DNA: TGTGCCAGCAGCTTAACTACCCAAATCACAGATACGCAGTATTTT

D gene: NA
J gene: TRBJ2-1
V gene: TRBV30
clone size: NA
CDR3 protein: CARQLANEQFF
CDR3 DNA: TGTGCCCGGCAATTGGCCAATGAGCAGTTCTTC

D gene: NA
J gene: TRBJ2-5
V gene: TRBV28
clone size: few
CDR3 protein: CASSFGQGLQETQYF
CDR3 DNA: TGTGCCAGCAGTTTCGGCCAGGGCCTACAAGAGACCCAGTACTTC

D gene: NA
J gene: TRBJ1-6
V gene: TRBV2
clone size: NA
CDR3 protein: CASSEGPGGISPLHF
CDR3 DNA: TGTGCCAGCAGTGAAGGGCCCGGGGGAATTTCACCCCTCCACTTT

D gene: TRBD2
J gene: TRBJ2-1
V gene: TRBV12-3/TRBV12-4
clone size: NA
CDR3 protein: CASSRLAAFDNEQFF
CDR3 DNA: TGTGCCAGCAGTCGACTAGCGGCATTCGACAATGAGCAGTTCTTC

D gene: TRBD1
J gene: TRBJ2-1
V gene: TRBV20-1
clone size: few
CDR3 protein: CSAGTGGWNEQFF
CDR3 DNA: TGCAGTGCTGGGACAGGAGGGTGGAATGAGCAGTTCTTC

D gene: TRBD1
J gene: TRBJ1-4
V gene: TRBV19
clone size: NA
CDR3 protein: CASSSQTGDNEKLFF
CDR3 DNA: TGTGCCAGTAGTTCTCAGACAGGGGATAATGAAAAACTGTTTTTT

D gene: TRBD1
J gene: TRBJ1-5
V gene: TRBV12-3/TRBV12-4
clone size: NA
CDR3 protein: CASSLLGTGDNQPQHF
CDR3 DNA: TGTGCCAGCAGTTTACTCGGGACAGGGGACAATCAGCCCCAGCATTTT

D gene: NA
J gene: TRBJ1-1
V gene: TRBV7-6
clone size: few
CDR3 protein: CASTSMVGGANTEAFF
CDR3 DNA: TGTGCCAGCACCTCCATGGTTGGGGGGGCGAACACTGAAGCTTTCTTT

D gene: NA
J gene: TRBJ2-1
V gene: TRBV5-1
clone size: few
CDR3 protein: CASSLASLDLSEQFF
CDR3 DNA: TGCGCCAGCAGCTTGGCTTCCCTAGATCTTAGTGAGCAGTTCTTC

D gene: NA
J gene: TRBJ1-5
V gene: TRBV6-5
clone size: NA
CDR3 protein: CASSYSPQGGDQPQHF
CDR3 DNA: TGTGCCAGCAGTTATTCGCCTCAGGGAGGGGATCAGCCCCAGCATTTT

D gene: NA
J gene: TRBJ2-1
V gene: TRBV7-2
clone size: NA
CDR3 protein: CASRVVPTNEQFF
CDR3 DNA: TGTGCCAGCAGGGTAGTGCCGACAAATGAGCAGTTCTTC

D gene: TRBD2
J gene: TRBJ2-1
V gene: TRBV20-1
clone size: NA
CDR3 protein: CSARDRRGSSYNEQFF
CDR3 DNA: TGCAGTGCTAGAGATCGGCGGGGGAGCTCCTACAATGAGCAGTTCTTC

D gene: NA
J gene: TRBJ1-2
V gene: TRBV25-1
clone size: few
CDR3 protein: CASSEYAGVGYGYTF
CDR3 DNA: TGTGCCAGCAGTGAATATGCAGGGGTTGGCTATGGCTACACCTTC

D gene: TRBD2
J gene: TRBJ2-3
V gene: TRBV6-2/TRBV6-3
clone size: NA
CDR3 protein: CASRPQAGGPDTQYF
CDR3 DNA: TGTGCCAGCCGCCCCCAAGCGGGAGGCCCAGATACGCAGTATTTT

D gene: NA
J gene: TRBJ1-3
V gene: TRBV12-3/TRBV12-4
clone size: NA
CDR3 protein: CASSGQRGNTIYF
CDR3 DNA: TGTGCCAGCAGTGGACAGAGAGGAAACACCATATATTTT

D gene: NA
J gene: TRBJ2-5
V gene: TRBV5-1
clone size: many
CDR3 protein: CASSLVLAVYQETQYF
CDR3 DNA: TGCGCCAGCAGCTTGGTTCTAGCAGTGTACCAAGAGACCCAGTACTTC

D gene: NA
J gene: TRBJ1-2
V gene: TRBV5-5
clone size: few
CDR3 protein: CASSRGQWDLYGYTF
CDR3 DNA: TGTGCCAGCAGCCGAGGACAGTGGGACCTCTATGGCTACACCTTC

D gene: NA
J gene: TRBJ2-2
V gene: TRBV7-3
clone size: few
CDR3 protein: CASSPAYPQATGELFF
CDR3 DNA: TGTGCCAGCAGCCCCGCCTACCCCCAGGCCACCGGGGAGCTGTTTTTT

D gene: TRBD2
J gene: TRBJ2-5
V gene: TRBV19
clone size: NA
CDR3 protein: CASSRSGTSGRVRETQYF
CDR3 DNA: TGTGCCAGTAGTCGCTCCGGGACTAGCGGGAGGGTGAGAGAGACCCAGTACTTC

D gene: NA
J gene: TRBJ2-3
V gene: TRBV7-3
clone size: many
CDR3 protein: CASSRIKVSGEPDTQYF
CDR3 DNA: TGTGCCAGCAGTAGAATTAAGGTTTCCGGAGAGCCAGATACGCAGTATTTT

D gene: TRBD2
J gene: TRBJ2-7
V gene: TRBV28
clone size: few
CDR3 protein: CASFSSGRLYEQYF
CDR3 DNA: TGTGCCAGCTTCTCTAGCGGGAGGTTGTACGAGCAGTACTTC

D gene: TRBD2
J gene: TRBJ2-5
V gene: TRBV4-2
clone size: few
CDR3 protein: CASSQVSLAGGVWTQYF
CDR3 DNA: TGTGCCAGCAGCCAAGTATCTCTAGCGGGAGGCGTCTGGACCCAGTACTTC

D gene: NA
J gene: TRBJ2-2
V gene: TRBV25-1
clone size: few
CDR3 protein: CASSEFLFRGNTGELFF
CDR3 DNA: TGTGCCAGCAGTGAATTTCTCTTTAGGGGTAACACCGGGGAGCTGTTTTTT

D gene: NA
J gene: TRBJ2-3
V gene: TRBV7-3
clone size: many
CDR3 protein: CASSFAGSGGSSPQYF
CDR3 DNA: TGTGCCAGCAGCTTCGCGGGCTCCGGAGGATCCAGTCCGCAGTATTTT

D gene: NA
J gene: TRBJ1-1
V gene: TRBV7-6
clone size: NA
CDR3 protein: CASSRQGGLYTEAFF
CDR3 DNA: TGTGCCAGCAGTCGGCAGGGAGGTTTATACACTGAAGCTTTCTTT

D gene: TRBD2
J gene: TRBJ2-1
V gene: TRBV7-8
clone size: few
CDR3 protein: CASSLVWEGLVLLSYNEQFF
CDR3 DNA: TGTGCCAGCAGCTTAGTTTGGGAGGGACTAGTCCTCCTCTCCTACAATGAGCAGTTCTTC

D gene: NA
J gene: TRBJ1-5
V gene: TRBV7-2
clone size: many
CDR3 protein: CASSSRDTSNQPQHF
CDR3 DNA: TGTGCCAGCAGCTCCCGGGACACTAGCAATCAGCCCCAGCATTTT

D gene: NA
J gene: TRBJ1-1
V gene: TRBV12-3/TRBV12-4
clone size: NA
CDR3 protein: CASSSSPGNTEAFF
CDR3 DNA: TGTGCCAGCAGTTCGTCCCCAGGGAACACTGAAGCTTTCTTT

D gene: NA
J gene: TRBJ1-2
V gene: TRBV7-8
clone size: NA
CDR3 protein: CASSLASREVRGYTF
CDR3 DNA: TGTGCCAGCAGCTTAGCGTCACGTGAGGTCAGGGGCTACACCTTC

D gene: NA
J gene: TRBJ1-2
V gene: TRBV27
clone size: NA
CDR3 protein: CASGDTSSANYGYTF
CDR3 DNA: TGTGCCAGCGGGGACACCTCATCGGCTAACTATGGCTACACCTTC

D gene: TRBD2
J gene: TRBJ2-1
V gene: TRBV3-1
clone size: NA
CDR3 protein: CASSLGLAGMNEQFF
CDR3 DNA: TGTGCCAGCAGCCTGGGTCTAGCGGGTATGAATGAGCAGTTCTTC

D gene: NA
J gene: TRBJ1-1
V gene: TRBV7-6
clone size: many
CDR3 protein: CASSLASQGYTEAFF
CDR3 DNA: TGTGCCAGCAGCTTAGCGAGTCAGGGATACACTGAAGCTTTCTTT